This entry is about one T cell receptor beta chain. Only in-frame clones appear in the TCRdb table, and some are missing; sequencing was by immunoSEQ multiplex PCR. The sample contains tens of thousands of clones, 95% to 96% of which appear only once. The V end lost 6 bases, the J end lost 3 bases, and 12 bases lay between the germline ends. From germline, CDR1 is SGHDN and CDR2 FVKESK. The CDR3 runs to 13 residues. This sample was included in a study of cytomegalovirus exposure and HLA in healthy donors. The source of this sequence is a woman younger than 35 in good health and CMV-seropositive. Material: PBMCs. The chain joins TRBV14 to TRBJ2-7; D is possibly TRBD2 (5 bases). The CDR3 here is CASRGGGGYEQYF. In nucleotides, the CDR3 is TGTGCCAGCAGAGGAGGAGGAGGCTACGAGCAGTACTTC.